The subject of this entry is one TCR beta chain. The authors prepared the TCRbeta library with unique molecular identifiers. One entry per CDR3 protein results from TCRdb running MiXCR on the PCR reads. The sample records 900,000 or so distinct CDR3 sequences, about 15% being singletons. This entry comes from a study of T-cell reconstitution after alpha-beta-depleted transplantation in children. The germline CDR1 and CDR2 sequences are SGHVS and FQNEAQ. CDR3 length: 14 amino acids. Trimming took off 1 base at V and 6 bases at J, with 10 bases between the two ends. The receptor comes from a male patient younger than 18 who had a stem cell transplant for acute lymphoblastic leukemia, so the T cells may come from the graft donor. The sequences come from PBMCs, mostly from graft donor cells, collected 360 days after TCRalphabeta/CD19-depleted stem cell transplant. The chain has TRBV7-8 and TRBJ2-1, with D possibly matching TRBD1 (6 bases). CDR3 coding DNA: TGTGCCAGCAGCTTAGACAGGGTCCCCAATGAGCAGTTCTTC. This codes for CASSLDRVPNEQFF.